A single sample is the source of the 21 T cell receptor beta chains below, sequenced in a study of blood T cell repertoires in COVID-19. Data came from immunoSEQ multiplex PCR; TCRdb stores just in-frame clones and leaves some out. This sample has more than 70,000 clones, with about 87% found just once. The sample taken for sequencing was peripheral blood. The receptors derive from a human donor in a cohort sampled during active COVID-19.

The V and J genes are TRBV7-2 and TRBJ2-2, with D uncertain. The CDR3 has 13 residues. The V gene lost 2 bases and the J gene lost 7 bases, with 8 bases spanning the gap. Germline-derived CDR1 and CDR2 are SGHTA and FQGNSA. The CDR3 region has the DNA TGTGCCAGCAGCTTACTGAGTAGCGGGGAGCTGTTTTTT. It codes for CASSLLSSGELFF.

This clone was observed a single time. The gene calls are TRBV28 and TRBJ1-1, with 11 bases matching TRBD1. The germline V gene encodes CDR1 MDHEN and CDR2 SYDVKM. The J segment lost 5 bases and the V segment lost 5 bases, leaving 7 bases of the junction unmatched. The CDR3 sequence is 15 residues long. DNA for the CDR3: TGTGCCAGCAGTCCGGACAGGGGGCTGGTAACTGAAGCTTTCTTT. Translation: CASSPDRGLVTEAFF.

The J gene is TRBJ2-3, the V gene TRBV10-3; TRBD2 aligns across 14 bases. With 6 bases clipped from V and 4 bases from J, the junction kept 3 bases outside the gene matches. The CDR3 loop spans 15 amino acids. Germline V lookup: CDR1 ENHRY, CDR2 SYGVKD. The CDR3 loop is CAISGTSGSADTQYF. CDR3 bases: TGTGCCATCAGCGGGACTAGCGGGAGTGCAGATACGCAGTATTTT.

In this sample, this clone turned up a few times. Here the CDR3 DNA reads TGCAGCGTGGAGTATGACAGGGCCTTCTTT. This codes for CSVEYDRAFF. V usage is TRBV29-1 and J usage is TRBJ1-1, with 7 bases matching TRBD1. Germline CDR1 is SQVTM and CDR2 is ANQGSEA. This CDR3 has 10 residues. The ends lost 6 bases at V and 14 bases at J; junction bases unmatched: 9.

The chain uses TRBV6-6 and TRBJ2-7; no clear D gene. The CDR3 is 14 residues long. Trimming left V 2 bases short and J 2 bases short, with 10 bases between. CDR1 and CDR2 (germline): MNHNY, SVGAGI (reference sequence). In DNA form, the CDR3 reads TGTGCCAGCAGTTACGGAGTAGGTCCCTACGAGCAGTACTTC. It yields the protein CASSYGVGPYEQYF.

Here the CDR3 DNA reads TGTGCCAGCAGCTCACAGGGTTATAATTCACCCCTCCACTTT. It is translated as CASSSQGYNSPLHF. The rearrangement links TRBV11-2 to TRBJ1-6; TRBD1 is a possible D gene (6 bases). V lost 4 bases and J lost 4, with 8 bases in between. The germline gives CDR1 SGHAT, CDR2 FQNNGV. The CDR3 is made up of 14 amino acids.

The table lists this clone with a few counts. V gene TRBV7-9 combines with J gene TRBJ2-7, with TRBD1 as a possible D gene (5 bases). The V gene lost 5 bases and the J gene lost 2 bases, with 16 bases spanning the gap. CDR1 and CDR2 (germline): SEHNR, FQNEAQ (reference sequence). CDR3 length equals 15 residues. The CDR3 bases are TGTGCCAGCAGCCCCCTCAGTGAGACAGCCTACGAGCAGTACTTC. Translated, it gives CASSPLSETAYEQYF.

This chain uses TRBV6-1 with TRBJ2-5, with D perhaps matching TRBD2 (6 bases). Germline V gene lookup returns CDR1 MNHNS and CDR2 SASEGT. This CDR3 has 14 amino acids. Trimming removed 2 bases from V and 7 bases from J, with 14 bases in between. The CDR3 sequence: CASSEPTSGGTQYF. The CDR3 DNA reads TGTGCCAGCAGTGAACCGACTAGTGGTGGGACCCAGTACTTC.

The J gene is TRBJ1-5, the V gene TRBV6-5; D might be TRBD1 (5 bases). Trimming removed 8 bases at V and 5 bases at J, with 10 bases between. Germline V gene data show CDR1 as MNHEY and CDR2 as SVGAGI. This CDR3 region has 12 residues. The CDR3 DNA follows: TGTGCCAGCCGCGGGGGTCATCAGCCCCAGCATTTT. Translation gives CASRGGHQPQHF.

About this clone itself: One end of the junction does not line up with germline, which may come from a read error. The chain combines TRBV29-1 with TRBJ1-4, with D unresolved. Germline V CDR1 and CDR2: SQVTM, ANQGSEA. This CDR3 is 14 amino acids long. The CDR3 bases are TGCAGCGTTGACCCCCTGGGAGCTAATGAAAAACTATTTTTT. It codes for CSVDPLGANEKLFF. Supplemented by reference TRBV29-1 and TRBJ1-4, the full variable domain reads SAVISQKPSRDICQRGTSLTIQCQVDSQVTMMFWYRQQPGQSLTLIATANQGSEATYESGFVIDKFPISRPNLTFSTLTVSNMSPEDSSIYLCSVDPLGANEKLFFGSGTQLSVL.

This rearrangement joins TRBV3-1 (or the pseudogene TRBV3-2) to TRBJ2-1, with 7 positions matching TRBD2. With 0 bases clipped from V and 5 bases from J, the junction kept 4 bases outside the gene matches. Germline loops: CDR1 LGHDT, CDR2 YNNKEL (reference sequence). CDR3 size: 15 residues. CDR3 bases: TGTGCCAGCAGCCAAGATACACTAGCGCACAATGAGCAGTTCTTC. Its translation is CASSQDTLAHNEQFF.

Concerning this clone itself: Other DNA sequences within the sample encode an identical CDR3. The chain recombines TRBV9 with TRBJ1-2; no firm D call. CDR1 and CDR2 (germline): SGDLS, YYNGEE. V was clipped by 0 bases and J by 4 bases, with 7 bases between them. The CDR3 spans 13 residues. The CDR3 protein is CASSVGGSYGYTF. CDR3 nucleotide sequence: TGTGCCAGCAGCGTAGGTGGTAGCTATGGCTACACCTTC.

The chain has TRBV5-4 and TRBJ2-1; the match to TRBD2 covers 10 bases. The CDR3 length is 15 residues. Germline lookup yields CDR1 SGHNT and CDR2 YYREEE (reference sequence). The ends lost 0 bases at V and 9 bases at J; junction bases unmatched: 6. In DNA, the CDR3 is TGTGCCAGCAGCTTGGAATCTAGCGGGGGCAGTGAGCAGTTCTTC. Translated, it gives CASSLESSGGSEQFF.

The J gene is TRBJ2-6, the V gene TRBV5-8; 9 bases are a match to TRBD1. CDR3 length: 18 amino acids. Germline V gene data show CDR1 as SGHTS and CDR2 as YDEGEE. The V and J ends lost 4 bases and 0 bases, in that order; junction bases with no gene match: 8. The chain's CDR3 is CASSHNRGPSSGANVLTF. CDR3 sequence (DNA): TGTGCCAGCAGCCATAACAGGGGGCCCAGCTCTGGGGCCAACGTCCTGACTTTC.

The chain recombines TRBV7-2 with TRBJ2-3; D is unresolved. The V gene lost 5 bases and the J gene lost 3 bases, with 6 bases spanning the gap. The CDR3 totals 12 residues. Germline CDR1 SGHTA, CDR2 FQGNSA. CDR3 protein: CASSPETDTQYF. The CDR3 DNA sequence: TGTGCCAGCAGCCCGGAGACAGATACGCAGTATTTT.

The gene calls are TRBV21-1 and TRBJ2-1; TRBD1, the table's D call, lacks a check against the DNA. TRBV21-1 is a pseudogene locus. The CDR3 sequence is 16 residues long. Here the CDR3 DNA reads TGTGCCAGCAGCAAGGTAGACAGGGCCCCCGGCAATGAGCAGTTCTTC. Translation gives CASSKVDRAPGNEQFF.

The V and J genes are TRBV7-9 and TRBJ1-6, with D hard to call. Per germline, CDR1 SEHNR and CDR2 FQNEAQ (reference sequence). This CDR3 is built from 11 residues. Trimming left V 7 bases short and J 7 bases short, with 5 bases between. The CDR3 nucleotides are TGTGCCAGCACAGCAAATTCACCCCTCCACTTT. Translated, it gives CASTANSPLHF.

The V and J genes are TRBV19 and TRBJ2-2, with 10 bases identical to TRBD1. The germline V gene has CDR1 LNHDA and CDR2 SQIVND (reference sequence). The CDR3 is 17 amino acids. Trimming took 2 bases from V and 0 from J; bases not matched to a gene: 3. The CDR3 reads CASSILGTGANTGELFF. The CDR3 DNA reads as TGTGCCAGTAGTATATTAGGGACAGGGGCGAACACCGGGGAGCTGTTTTTT.

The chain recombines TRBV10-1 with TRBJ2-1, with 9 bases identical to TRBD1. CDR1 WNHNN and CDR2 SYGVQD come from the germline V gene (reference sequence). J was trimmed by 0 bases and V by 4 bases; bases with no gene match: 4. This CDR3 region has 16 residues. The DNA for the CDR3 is TGCGCCAGCAGTGGGGGACAGGGCGGCTCCTACAATGAGCAGTTCTTC. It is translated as CASSGGQGGSYNEQFF.

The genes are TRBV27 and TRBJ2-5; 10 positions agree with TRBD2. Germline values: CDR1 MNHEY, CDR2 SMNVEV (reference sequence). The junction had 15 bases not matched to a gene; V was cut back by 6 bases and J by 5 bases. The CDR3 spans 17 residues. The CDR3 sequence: CASSLGRRAGGLETQYF. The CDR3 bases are TGTGCCAGCAGCCTGGGTAGGCGAGCGGGGGGGCTGGAGACCCAGTACTTC.

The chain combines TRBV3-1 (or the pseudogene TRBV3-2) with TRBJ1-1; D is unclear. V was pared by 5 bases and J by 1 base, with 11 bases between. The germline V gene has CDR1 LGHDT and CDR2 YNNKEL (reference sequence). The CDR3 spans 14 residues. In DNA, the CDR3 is TGTGCCAGCAGCAACCTTCAGGCGAACACTGAAGCTTTCTTT. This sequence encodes CASSNLQANTEAFF.